This TCR beta chain was profiled in a study of neurological immune-mediated disorders. General study points: One cluster of related CDR3 sequences contained, by phylogenetic grouping, the repertoires of 18 of 34 multiple sclerosis patients and formed a possible signature.

Germline values: CDR1 SGHRS, CDR2 YFSETQ. With 0 bases removed from V and 2 bases from J, the gap between germline ends came to 12 bases. The CDR3 spans 15 residues. Ten or more counts support this clonotype. Its antigen is currently unknown. With 10-nucleotide random UMIs, 5'RACE was used to make the cDNA. TCRdb re-analysed the 5' RACE reads in MiXCR, keeping a single row per CDR3 protein. The sample contains 90,000 to 150,000 distinct CDR3 sequences, more than 2.5% of which appear only once. The receptor was derived from a young woman with multiple sclerosis. Sequenced input: PBMCs. The genes are TRBV5-1 and TRBJ2-7, with D unresolved. CDR3 loop: CASSLDTRHTYEQYF. Written as DNA, the CDR3 is TGCGCCAGCAGCTTGGATACCAGGCATACCTACGAGCAGTACTTC.